The 19 T cell receptor beta chains below were found in one sample sequenced in a study of Graves' ophthalmopathy and Graves' hyperthyroidism. RNA transcripts served as template for amplifying TCR beta CDR3 sequences. An opening RT-PCR round employed HTBI primers and preceded a second-round multiplex PCR. TCRdb reanalysed the multiplex PCR reads using MiXCR and keeps one entry per CDR3 protein. Among 740,000 or so distinct CDR3 sequences listed, roughly two fifths were seen once. Sequencing used peripheral blood. Receptor source: an adult man with Graves' ophthalmopathy.

This clonotype was detected many times. The chain joins TRBV19 to TRBJ1-1; D remains unclear. The CDR3 runs 13 residues. Germline V lookup: CDR1 LNHDA, CDR2 SQIVND (reference sequence). V gave up 3 bases and J gave up 1 base, with 6 bases separating them. CDR3 DNA sequence: TGTGCCAGTAGTATCTTCGAGAACACTGAAGCTTTCTTT. Translation gives CASSIFENTEAFF. The full variable domain, completed using reference TRBV19 and TRBJ1-1, is DGGITQSPKYLFRKEGQNVTLSCEQNLNHDAMYWYRQDPGQGLRLIYYSQIVNDFQKGDIAEGYSVSREKKESFPLTVTSAQKNPTAFYLCASSIFENTEAFFGQGTRLTVV.

This clonotype was found a few times. This chain connects TRBV20-1 to TRBJ2-5; D unresolved. CDR3 length: 16 amino acids. Trimming removed 3 bases from V and 0 bases from J, with 17 bases in between. Germline lookup yields CDR1 DFQATT and CDR2 SNEGSKA (reference sequence). CDR3 nucleotides: TGCAGTGCTAGGAACCCGCTTAGGACCAACCAAGAGACCCAGTACTTC. Protein product: CSARNPLRTNQETQYF.

This clonotype was counted ten times or more. The rearrangement uses TRBV7-9 and TRBJ2-7; perhaps TRBD1 as D (6 bases). Trimming took 2 bases from V and 2 from J, leaving 13 bases between them. Germline V gene data show CDR1 as SEHNR and CDR2 as FQNEAQ (reference sequence). The CDR3 is 15 residues long. The CDR3 nucleotides are TGTGCCAGCAGCTTATTTGCACAGGGAGCCTACGAGCAGTACTTC. Translation: CASSLFAQGAYEQYF.

This clonotype was seen many times. The V and J genes are TRBV29-1 and TRBJ1-2, with 7 positions matching TRBD1. J lost 8 bases, V lost 7 bases, and 7 bases had no gene match. Germline CDR1 reads SQVTM; CDR2 reads ANQGSEA. There are 11 residues in the CDR3. The CDR3 nucleotides are TGCAGCGGGGGACAGCTAAGGGGCTACACCTTC. Translating it yields CSGGQLRGYTF.

The V call is TRBV5-4, the J call TRBJ1-5; D unresolved. Germline V gives CDR1 SGHNT, CDR2 YYREEE (reference sequence). Trimming took off 0 bases at V and 4 bases at J, with 11 bases between the two ends. This CDR3 has 15 amino acids. CDR3 coding DNA: TGTGCCAGCAGCTTGGTCACCTCTAGGAATCAGCCCCAGCATTTT. Its translation is CASSLVTSRNQPQHF. Combining the CDR3 with reference TRBV5-4 and TRBJ1-5 gives the whole variable domain ETGVTQSPTHLIKTRGQQVTLRCSSQSGHNTVSWYQQALGQGPQFIFQYYREEENGRGNFPPRFSGLQFPNYSSELNVNALELDDSALYLCASSLVTSRNQPQHFGDGTRLSIL.

This clonotype was picked up many times. The V call is TRBV7-9, the J call TRBJ1-1, with D hard to call. CDR3 length: 12 residues. Germline lookup yields CDR1 SEHNR and CDR2 FQNEAQ (reference sequence). V was pared by 6 bases and J by 5 bases, with 10 bases between. CDR3 DNA: TGTGCCAGCAGGCTCCTTCAAACTGAAGCTTTCTTT. Translation: CASRLLQTEAFF.

This clonotype was found many times. The rearrangement joins TRBV7-9 to TRBJ1-3; TRBD1 might be the D (5 bases). Germline loops: CDR1 SEHNR, CDR2 FQNEAQ (reference sequence). V was trimmed by 4 bases and J by 4 bases, leaving 14 bases between them. CDR3 length equals 15 residues. The CDR3 nucleotides read TGTGCCAGCAGCTCCCACGGAGGGGCGGGAAACACCATATATTTT. It is translated as CASSSHGGAGNTIYF.

This clonotype was seen a handful of times. The chain links TRBV20-1 to TRBJ1-3; D unresolved. The CDR3 extends over 13 amino acids. V lost 0 bases and J lost 3, with 6 bases in between. The V gene's germline CDR1 is DFQATT and CDR2 SNEGSKA (reference sequence). CDR3 nucleotide sequence: TGCAGTGCTAGAGAACCTGTTGGAAACACCATATATTTT. Its translation: CSAREPVGNTIYF.

The chain recombines TRBV7-6 with TRBJ2-5, with 8 bases matching TRBD1. The germline V gene encodes CDR1 SGHVS and CDR2 FNYEAQ. V dropped 3 bases and J dropped 2; count of bases not matched to a gene: 8. The CDR3 has 16 amino acids. The CDR3 reads CASSFKTGVRQETQYF. In DNA form, the CDR3 reads TGTGCCAGCAGCTTCAAGACAGGGGTGCGTCAAGAGACCCAGTACTTC.

The sample holds many counts of this clonotype. The rearrangement uses TRBV15 and TRBJ1-2, with D maybe TRBD1 (5 bases). The CDR3 length is 17 residues. Trimming cost V 5 bases and J 4 bases, with 23 bases left between them. Per germline, CDR1 LNHNV and CDR2 YYDKDF (reference sequence). The chain's CDR3 is CATSDNKGRADSYGYTF. CDR3 nucleotide sequence: TGTGCCACCAGCGACAATAAGGGCAGGGCAGATTCCTATGGCTACACCTTC.

Comments on this clonotype: A clone one base away is much larger, so this may be a read error. This chain uses TRBV15 with TRBJ1-4; TRBD1 is a possible D gene (6 bases). CDR3 length: 15 amino acids. Germline V gene data show CDR1 as LNHNV and CDR2 as YYDKDF (reference sequence). The CDR3 is CATSNSRGANEKLSF. The CDR3 bases are TGTGCCACCAGCAACTCGAGGGGGGCTAATGAAAAACTGTCTTTT.

This clonotype was seen many times. The chain uses TRBV9 and TRBJ1-3; D is uncertain. Germline V CDR1 and CDR2: SGDLS, YYNGEE. Trimming took 5 bases from V and 4 from J, leaving 4 bases between them. CDR3 length: 11 residues. CDR3 nucleotide sequence: TGTGCCAGCAGTCGCGGAAACACCATATATTTT. Translated, it gives CASSRGNTIYF. Full variable domain (rest looked up from reference TRBV9 and TRBJ1-3): DSGVTQTPKHLITATGQRVTLRCSPRSGDLSVYWYQQSLDQGLQFLIQYYNGEERAKGNILERFSAQQFPDLHSELNLSSLELGDSALYFCASSRGNTIYFGEGSWLTVV.

About this clonotype: Just one base apart from a much larger clone, this may be a read error. The chain joins TRBV2 to TRBJ2-2; D may be TRBD1 (5 bases). CDR1 SNHLY and CDR2 FYNNEI come from the germline V gene. The CDR3 spans 15 residues. The CDR3 nucleotides read TGTGCCAGCATCCCAAACGCGTCGGACACCGAGGAGCTGTTTTTT. Amino acid sequence: CASIPNASDTEELFF. Using reference TRBV2 and TRBJ2-2 for the parts outside the CDR3, the full variable domain is EPEVTQTPSHQVTQMGQEVILRCVPISNHLYFYWYRQILGQKVEFLVSFYNNEISEKSEIFDDQFSVERPDGSNFTLKIRSTKLEDSAMYFCASIPNASDTEELFFGEGSRLTVL.

This clonotype was detected only a few times. The chain uses TRBV12-3 or TRBV12-4 and TRBJ2-5, with D tentatively TRBD2 (5 bases). The CDR3 has 12 residues. Trimming pared 11 bases from V and 5 bases from J, leaving 15 bases between. The CDR3 spells CARLFERETQYF. In nucleotides, the CDR3 is TGTGCCCGGCTTTTTGAGCGGGAGACCCAGTACTTC.

The J gene is TRBJ2-7, the V gene TRBV11-2, with TRBD1 matching 7 bases. Germline loops: CDR1 SGHAT, CDR2 FQNNGV. The CDR3 sequence is 15 residues long. With 3 bases clipped from V and 2 bases from J, the junction kept 7 bases outside the gene matches. The CDR3 is CASSFAPGQTYEQYF. The CDR3 DNA follows: TGTGCCAGCAGCTTTGCTCCGGGACAGACCTACGAGCAGTACTTC.

The chain couples TRBV7-2 to TRBJ2-5, with D maybe TRBD2 (5 bases). There are 15 residues in the CDR3. Germline V CDR1 and CDR2: SGHTA, FQGNSA. V shed 8 bases and J shed 0 bases, with 16 bases lying between them. The CDR3 here is CASRKTNKYQETQYF. The CDR3 DNA follows: TGTGCCAGCCGGAAGACTAACAAGTACCAAGAGACCCAGTACTTC.

This clonotype was seen a few times. The chain recombines TRBV7-3 with TRBJ2-7; D call uncertain. The V gene's germline CDR1 is SGHTA and CDR2 FQGTGA. The V end lost 1 base, the J end lost 6 bases, and 10 bases lay between the germline ends. The CDR3 is 13 amino acids. The CDR3 here is CASSLILGSEQYF. CDR3 sequence (DNA): TGTGCCAGCAGCTTAATACTGGGTTCCGAGCAGTACTTC. Filled out from reference TRBV7-3 and TRBJ2-7, the complete variable domain reads GAGVSQTPSNKVTEKGKYVELRCDPISGHTALYWYRQSLGQGPEFLIYFQGTGAADDSGLPNDRFFAVRPEGSVSTLKIQRTERGDSAVYLCASSLILGSEQYFGPGTRLTVT.

Only a few counts were recorded for this clonotype. The V and J genes are TRBV9 and TRBJ2-7; tentative D call: TRBD2 (5 bases). The CDR3 covers 15 residues. V was trimmed by 5 bases and J by 3 bases, leaving 18 bases between them. CDR1 is SGDLS, CDR2 YYNGEE, per germline. The CDR3 DNA sequence: TGTGCCAGCAGTACCCGGACGGACTCCCACTACGAGCAGTACTTC. It codes for CASSTRTDSHYEQYF.

The rearrangement joins TRBV9 to TRBJ2-7, with a tentative D call TRBD2 (6 bases). V lost 5 bases to trimming and J lost 0 bases, with 21 bases between them. In germline, CDR1 is SGDLS, CDR2 YYNGEE. The CDR3 loop spans 17 amino acids. Here the CDR3 reads CASSLRPLAGTSYEQYF. The DNA for the CDR3 is TGTGCCAGCAGTTTAAGACCGTTGGCGGGGACCTCCTACGAGCAGTACTTC.